One T cell receptor (beta chain) is described in this entry. As yet, its antigen is unknown. Per the germline V gene, CDR1 is ENHRY and CDR2 is SYGVKD. The CDR3 is made up of 12 amino acids. J lost 4 bases, V lost 11 bases, and 5 bases had no gene match. The entry originates in a study of shared clonotypes between healthy human individuals. General observations from the study: Sampling involved blood alone; tissue repertoires likely differ.

Repertoires were generated with immunoSEQ multiplex PCR, while TCRdb's copy carries only in-frame clones and drops some. This table has millions of clones, 85% to 95% appearing once. This TCR was sampled from a man in his late teens or twenties in good health. The sequencing sample was made of naive CD4+ T cells sorted from blood. Subset reported: CD45RA+ positively selected. The chain uses TRBV10-3 and TRBJ1-2; 9 nucleotides align to TRBD1. DNA for the CDR3: TGTGCCGGAACAGGGGGCGGCTATGGCTACACCTTC. As protein: CAGTGGGYGYTF.